This T cell receptor (beta chain) is drawn from a study of technical replicates of blood from a few donors. Here immunoSEQ multiplex PCR was the method, and the copy in TCRdb shows in-frame clones only, minus some. The data contain around 72,000 clones, almost 95% of them singletons. The CDR3 totals 13 residues. Germline CDR1 reads GTSNPN; CDR2 reads SVGIG (reference sequence). The junction had 0 bases not matched to a gene; V was cut back by 0 bases and J by 7 bases. What was sequenced was T cells isolated from PBMCs. This sequence joins TRBV30 and TRBJ1-6, with 7 bases aligning to TRBD1. This TCR was sampled from a human donor in good health. The DNA of the CDR3 is TGTGCCTGGAGTGTACAGGGGAATTCACCCCTCCACTTT. It yields the protein CAWSVQGNSPLHF. Using reference TRBV30 and TRBJ1-6 for the parts outside the CDR3, the full variable domain is SQTIHQWPATLVQPVGSPLSLECTVEGTSNPNLYWYRQAAGRGLQLLFYSVGIGQISSEVPQNLSASRPQDRQFILSSKKLLLSDSGFYLCAWSVQGNSPLHFGNGTRLTVT.